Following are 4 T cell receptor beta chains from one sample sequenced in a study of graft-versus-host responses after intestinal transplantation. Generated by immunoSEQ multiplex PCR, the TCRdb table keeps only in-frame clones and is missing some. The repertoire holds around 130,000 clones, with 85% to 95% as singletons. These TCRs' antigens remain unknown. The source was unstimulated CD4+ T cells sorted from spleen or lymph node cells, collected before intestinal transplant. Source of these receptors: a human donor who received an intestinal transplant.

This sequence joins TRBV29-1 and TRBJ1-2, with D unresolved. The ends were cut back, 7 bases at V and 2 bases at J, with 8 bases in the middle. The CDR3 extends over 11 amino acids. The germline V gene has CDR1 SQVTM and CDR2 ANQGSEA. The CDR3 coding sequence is TGCAGCGCTGACGGGAACTATGGCTACACCTTC. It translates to CSADGNYGYTF.

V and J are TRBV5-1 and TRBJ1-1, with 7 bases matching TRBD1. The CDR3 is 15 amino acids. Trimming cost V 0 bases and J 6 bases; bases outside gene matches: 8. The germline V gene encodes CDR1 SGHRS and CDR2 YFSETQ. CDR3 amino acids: CASSLGQGALPEAFF. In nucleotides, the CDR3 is TGCGCCAGCAGCTTGGGACAGGGAGCTCTCCCTGAAGCTTTCTTT.

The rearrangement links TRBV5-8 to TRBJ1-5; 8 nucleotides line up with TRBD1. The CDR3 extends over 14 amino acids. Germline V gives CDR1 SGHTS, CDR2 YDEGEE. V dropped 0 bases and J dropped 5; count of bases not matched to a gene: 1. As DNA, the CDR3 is TGTGCCAGCAGCTTGGGCAGGGGGCATCAGCCCCAGCATTTT. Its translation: CASSLGRGHQPQHF.

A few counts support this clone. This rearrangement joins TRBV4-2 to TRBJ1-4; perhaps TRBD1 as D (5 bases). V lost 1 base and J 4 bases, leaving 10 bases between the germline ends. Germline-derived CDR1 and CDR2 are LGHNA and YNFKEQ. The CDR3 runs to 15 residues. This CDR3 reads CASSQGRDFNEKLFF. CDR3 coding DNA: TGTGCCAGCAGCCAAGGCCGGGACTTTAATGAAAAACTGTTTTTT.